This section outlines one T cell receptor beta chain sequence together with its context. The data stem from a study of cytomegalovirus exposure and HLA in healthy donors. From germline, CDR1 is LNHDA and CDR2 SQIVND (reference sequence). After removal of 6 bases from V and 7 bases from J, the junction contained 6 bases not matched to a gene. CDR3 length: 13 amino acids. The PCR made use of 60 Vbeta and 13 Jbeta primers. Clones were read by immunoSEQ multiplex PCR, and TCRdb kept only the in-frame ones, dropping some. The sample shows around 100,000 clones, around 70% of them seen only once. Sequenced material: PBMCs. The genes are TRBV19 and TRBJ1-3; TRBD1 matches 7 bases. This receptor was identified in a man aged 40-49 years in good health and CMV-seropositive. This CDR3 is CASRWTQGNTIYF. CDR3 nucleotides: TGTGCCAGTAGGTGGACACAGGGGAACACCATATATTTT.